This section outlines one T cell receptor beta chain sequence together with its context. Clones were sequenced by immunoSEQ multiplex PCR, and TCRdb holds only the in-frame ones, with some missing. The sample lists approximately 470,000 clones, approximately 86% seen once, with about 0.75% in the top ten. The record originates from a study of blood T cell repertoires in COVID-19. Background on the study: COVID-19 samples from acute and convalescent phases originated in the United States, Italy and Spain. The analysed material was cDNA or gDNA that came from T cells, B-cell-depleted T cells, or PBMCs.

The germline gives CDR1 LGHNA, CDR2 YNFKEQ. V gave up 0 bases and J gave up 2 bases, with 10 bases separating them. This CDR3 region has 16 residues. Donors in Cohort 3 counted as recovered after two negative PCRs, clearance, or symptom resolution. The sequence was collected from a woman under 30 who had recovered from COVID-19. Sequencing used PBMCs or T cells enriched from blood (not recorded which). J is TRBJ2-2 and V is TRBV4-2, with D maybe TRBD2 (7 bases). The CDR3 bases are TGTGCCAGCAGCCAAGAACCGGGGGGCAACACCGGGGAGCTGTTTTTT. As protein: CASSQEPGGNTGELFF.